This T cell receptor (beta chain) was sequenced during a study of shared clonotypes between healthy human individuals. Study details: The study enrolled a couple of women and a few men aged 18 to 49. A donor's plate count was three for CD4 naive and three for CD4 memory; CD8 naive had two and CD8 memory one.

From germline, CDR1 is LNHDA and CDR2 SQIVND (reference sequence). The CDR3 covers 15 residues. V shed 4 bases and J 2 bases; nucleotides not matched to a gene: 4. Each cell subset's genomic DNA was divided evenly among several immunoSEQ plates. Produced via immunoSEQ multiplex PCR; TCRdb's table is partial and in-frame only. Found here are 950,000 to 1,200,000 clones, 77% of them singletons; the top ten hold 0.89%. V usage is TRBV19 and J usage is TRBJ1-5; 8 nucleotides match TRBD1. The sequence came from a man aged 18 to 29 in good health. Some clones in this sample may be carry-over from other donors' samples. Sequencing was done on a sample of memory CD4+ T cells from PBMCs. The subset is: CD45RA-negative fraction. The CDR3 is CASSKDRARNQPQHF. The CDR3 DNA is TGTGCCAGTAGTAAGGACAGGGCCCGCAATCAGCCCCAGCATTTT.